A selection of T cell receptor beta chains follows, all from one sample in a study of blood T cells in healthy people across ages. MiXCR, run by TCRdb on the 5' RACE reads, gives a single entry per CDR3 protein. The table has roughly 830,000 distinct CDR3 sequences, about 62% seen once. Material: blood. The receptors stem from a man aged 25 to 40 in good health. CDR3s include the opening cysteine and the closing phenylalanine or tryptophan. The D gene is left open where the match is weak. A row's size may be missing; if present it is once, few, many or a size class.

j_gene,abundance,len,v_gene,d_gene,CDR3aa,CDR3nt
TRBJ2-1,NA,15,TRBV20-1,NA,CSARVPGTDYNEQFF,TGCAGTGCTAGAGTCCCCGGGACTGACTACAATGAGCAGTTCTTC
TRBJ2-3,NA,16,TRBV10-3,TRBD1,CAISEFGQASTDTQYF,TGTGCCATCAGTGAGTTCGGACAGGCTAGCACAGATACGCAGTATTTT
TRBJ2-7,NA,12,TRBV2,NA,CASSEAIYEQYF,TGTGCCAGCAGTGAAGCAATCTACGAGCAGTACTTC
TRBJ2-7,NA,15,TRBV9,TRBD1,CASSADRDRRYEQYF,TGTGCCAGCAGCGCCGACCGGGACAGACGTTACGAGCAGTACTTC
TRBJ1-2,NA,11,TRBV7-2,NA,CAHTPGGGYTF,TGTGCCCACACCCCGGGGGGTGGCTACACCTTC
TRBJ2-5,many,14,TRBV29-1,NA,CSVETPITMETQYF,TGCAGCGTTGAAACCCCCATTACCATGGAGACCCAGTACTTC
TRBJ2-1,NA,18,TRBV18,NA,CGSSPPGLGLFSYNEQFF,TGTGGCAGCTCACCACCGGGTTTAGGGCTATTCTCCTACAATGAGCAGTTCTTC
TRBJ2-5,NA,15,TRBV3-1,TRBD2,CASSQDGTSEETQYF,TGTGCCAGCAGCCAAGATGGGACTAGCGAAGAGACCCAGTACTTC
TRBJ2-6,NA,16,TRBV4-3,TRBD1,CASSHRRGPGANVLTF,TGCGCCAGCAGCCATCGCAGGGGGCCTGGGGCCAACGTCCTGACTTTC
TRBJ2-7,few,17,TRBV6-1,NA,CASGQGISSYSSYEQYF,TGTGCCAGCGGTCAGGGTATATCCTCCTATAGCTCCTACGAGCAGTACTTC
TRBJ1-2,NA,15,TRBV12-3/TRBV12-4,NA,CASRSGEGPLYGYTF,TGTGCCAGCCGATCAGGAGAAGGACCTCTCTATGGCTACACCTTC
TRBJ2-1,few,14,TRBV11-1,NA,CASSLADIHNEQFF,TGTGCCAGCAGCTTAGCGGACATACACAATGAGCAGTTCTTC
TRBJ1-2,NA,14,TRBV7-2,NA,CASSSDTRNYGYTF,TGTGCCAGCAGCTCCGACACGAGAAACTATGGCTACACCTTC
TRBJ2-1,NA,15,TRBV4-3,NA,CASSQLRLGADEQFF,TGCGCCAGCAGCCAGCTCCGCTTGGGGGCCGATGAGCAGTTCTTC
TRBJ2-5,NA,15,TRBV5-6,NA,CASSSPGSTQETQYF,TGTGCCAGCAGCTCTCCCGGGAGCACCCAAGAGACCCAGTACTTC
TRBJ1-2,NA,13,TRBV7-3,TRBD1,CASSWGQGDGYTF,TGTGCCAGCAGCTGGGGACAGGGGGACGGCTACACCTTC
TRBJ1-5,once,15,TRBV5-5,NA,CASSLGTWGNQPQHF,TGTGCCAGCAGCTTGGGGACATGGGGCAATCAGCCCCAGCATTTT
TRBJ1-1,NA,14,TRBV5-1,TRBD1,CASSGDRENTEAFF,TGCGCCAGCAGCGGCGACAGGGAAAACACTGAAGCTTTCTTT
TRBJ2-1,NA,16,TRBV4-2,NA,CASSQATGQIYNEQFF,TGTGCCAGCAGCCAAGCGACTGGGCAGATCTACAATGAGCAGTTCTTC
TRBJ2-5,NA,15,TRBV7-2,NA,CASTYTTSRVETQYF,TGTGCCAGCACCTACACTACTAGTAGAGTAGAGACCCAGTACTTC